This entry describes one TCR beta chain. Its specificity is unknown. This sample was included in a study of shared clonotypes between healthy human individuals. Study overall: CD4 naive and CD4 memory each took three plates per donor, while CD8 naive took two and CD8 memory one. Points from the study as a whole: Approximately 4.6% of naive CD4 clonotypes were shared across four donors. Large sequencing depth failed to make sorted-subset sequencing complete, rarefaction showed.

The CDR3 is 15 residues long. CDR1 SGHVS and CDR2 FNYEAQ come from the germline V gene. V was pared by 6 bases and J by 2 bases, with 4 bases of the junction left unmatched. Sequenced by immunoSEQ multiplex PCR; TCRdb stores in-frame clones only, minus some. This table holds more than 1,200,000 clones, 97% to 99% found once. Sequencing was done on a sample of naive CD4+ T cells sorted from blood. Documented subset: CD45RA+ positively selected. This receptor was obtained from a man younger than 40 in good health. The rearrangement uses TRBV7-6 and TRBJ2-1, with 10 bases lining up with TRBD1. CDR3 nucleotide sequence: TGTGCCAGCAGATCCGGGACAGGGGCCTACAATGAGCAGTTCTTC. It specifies CASRSGTGAYNEQFF.